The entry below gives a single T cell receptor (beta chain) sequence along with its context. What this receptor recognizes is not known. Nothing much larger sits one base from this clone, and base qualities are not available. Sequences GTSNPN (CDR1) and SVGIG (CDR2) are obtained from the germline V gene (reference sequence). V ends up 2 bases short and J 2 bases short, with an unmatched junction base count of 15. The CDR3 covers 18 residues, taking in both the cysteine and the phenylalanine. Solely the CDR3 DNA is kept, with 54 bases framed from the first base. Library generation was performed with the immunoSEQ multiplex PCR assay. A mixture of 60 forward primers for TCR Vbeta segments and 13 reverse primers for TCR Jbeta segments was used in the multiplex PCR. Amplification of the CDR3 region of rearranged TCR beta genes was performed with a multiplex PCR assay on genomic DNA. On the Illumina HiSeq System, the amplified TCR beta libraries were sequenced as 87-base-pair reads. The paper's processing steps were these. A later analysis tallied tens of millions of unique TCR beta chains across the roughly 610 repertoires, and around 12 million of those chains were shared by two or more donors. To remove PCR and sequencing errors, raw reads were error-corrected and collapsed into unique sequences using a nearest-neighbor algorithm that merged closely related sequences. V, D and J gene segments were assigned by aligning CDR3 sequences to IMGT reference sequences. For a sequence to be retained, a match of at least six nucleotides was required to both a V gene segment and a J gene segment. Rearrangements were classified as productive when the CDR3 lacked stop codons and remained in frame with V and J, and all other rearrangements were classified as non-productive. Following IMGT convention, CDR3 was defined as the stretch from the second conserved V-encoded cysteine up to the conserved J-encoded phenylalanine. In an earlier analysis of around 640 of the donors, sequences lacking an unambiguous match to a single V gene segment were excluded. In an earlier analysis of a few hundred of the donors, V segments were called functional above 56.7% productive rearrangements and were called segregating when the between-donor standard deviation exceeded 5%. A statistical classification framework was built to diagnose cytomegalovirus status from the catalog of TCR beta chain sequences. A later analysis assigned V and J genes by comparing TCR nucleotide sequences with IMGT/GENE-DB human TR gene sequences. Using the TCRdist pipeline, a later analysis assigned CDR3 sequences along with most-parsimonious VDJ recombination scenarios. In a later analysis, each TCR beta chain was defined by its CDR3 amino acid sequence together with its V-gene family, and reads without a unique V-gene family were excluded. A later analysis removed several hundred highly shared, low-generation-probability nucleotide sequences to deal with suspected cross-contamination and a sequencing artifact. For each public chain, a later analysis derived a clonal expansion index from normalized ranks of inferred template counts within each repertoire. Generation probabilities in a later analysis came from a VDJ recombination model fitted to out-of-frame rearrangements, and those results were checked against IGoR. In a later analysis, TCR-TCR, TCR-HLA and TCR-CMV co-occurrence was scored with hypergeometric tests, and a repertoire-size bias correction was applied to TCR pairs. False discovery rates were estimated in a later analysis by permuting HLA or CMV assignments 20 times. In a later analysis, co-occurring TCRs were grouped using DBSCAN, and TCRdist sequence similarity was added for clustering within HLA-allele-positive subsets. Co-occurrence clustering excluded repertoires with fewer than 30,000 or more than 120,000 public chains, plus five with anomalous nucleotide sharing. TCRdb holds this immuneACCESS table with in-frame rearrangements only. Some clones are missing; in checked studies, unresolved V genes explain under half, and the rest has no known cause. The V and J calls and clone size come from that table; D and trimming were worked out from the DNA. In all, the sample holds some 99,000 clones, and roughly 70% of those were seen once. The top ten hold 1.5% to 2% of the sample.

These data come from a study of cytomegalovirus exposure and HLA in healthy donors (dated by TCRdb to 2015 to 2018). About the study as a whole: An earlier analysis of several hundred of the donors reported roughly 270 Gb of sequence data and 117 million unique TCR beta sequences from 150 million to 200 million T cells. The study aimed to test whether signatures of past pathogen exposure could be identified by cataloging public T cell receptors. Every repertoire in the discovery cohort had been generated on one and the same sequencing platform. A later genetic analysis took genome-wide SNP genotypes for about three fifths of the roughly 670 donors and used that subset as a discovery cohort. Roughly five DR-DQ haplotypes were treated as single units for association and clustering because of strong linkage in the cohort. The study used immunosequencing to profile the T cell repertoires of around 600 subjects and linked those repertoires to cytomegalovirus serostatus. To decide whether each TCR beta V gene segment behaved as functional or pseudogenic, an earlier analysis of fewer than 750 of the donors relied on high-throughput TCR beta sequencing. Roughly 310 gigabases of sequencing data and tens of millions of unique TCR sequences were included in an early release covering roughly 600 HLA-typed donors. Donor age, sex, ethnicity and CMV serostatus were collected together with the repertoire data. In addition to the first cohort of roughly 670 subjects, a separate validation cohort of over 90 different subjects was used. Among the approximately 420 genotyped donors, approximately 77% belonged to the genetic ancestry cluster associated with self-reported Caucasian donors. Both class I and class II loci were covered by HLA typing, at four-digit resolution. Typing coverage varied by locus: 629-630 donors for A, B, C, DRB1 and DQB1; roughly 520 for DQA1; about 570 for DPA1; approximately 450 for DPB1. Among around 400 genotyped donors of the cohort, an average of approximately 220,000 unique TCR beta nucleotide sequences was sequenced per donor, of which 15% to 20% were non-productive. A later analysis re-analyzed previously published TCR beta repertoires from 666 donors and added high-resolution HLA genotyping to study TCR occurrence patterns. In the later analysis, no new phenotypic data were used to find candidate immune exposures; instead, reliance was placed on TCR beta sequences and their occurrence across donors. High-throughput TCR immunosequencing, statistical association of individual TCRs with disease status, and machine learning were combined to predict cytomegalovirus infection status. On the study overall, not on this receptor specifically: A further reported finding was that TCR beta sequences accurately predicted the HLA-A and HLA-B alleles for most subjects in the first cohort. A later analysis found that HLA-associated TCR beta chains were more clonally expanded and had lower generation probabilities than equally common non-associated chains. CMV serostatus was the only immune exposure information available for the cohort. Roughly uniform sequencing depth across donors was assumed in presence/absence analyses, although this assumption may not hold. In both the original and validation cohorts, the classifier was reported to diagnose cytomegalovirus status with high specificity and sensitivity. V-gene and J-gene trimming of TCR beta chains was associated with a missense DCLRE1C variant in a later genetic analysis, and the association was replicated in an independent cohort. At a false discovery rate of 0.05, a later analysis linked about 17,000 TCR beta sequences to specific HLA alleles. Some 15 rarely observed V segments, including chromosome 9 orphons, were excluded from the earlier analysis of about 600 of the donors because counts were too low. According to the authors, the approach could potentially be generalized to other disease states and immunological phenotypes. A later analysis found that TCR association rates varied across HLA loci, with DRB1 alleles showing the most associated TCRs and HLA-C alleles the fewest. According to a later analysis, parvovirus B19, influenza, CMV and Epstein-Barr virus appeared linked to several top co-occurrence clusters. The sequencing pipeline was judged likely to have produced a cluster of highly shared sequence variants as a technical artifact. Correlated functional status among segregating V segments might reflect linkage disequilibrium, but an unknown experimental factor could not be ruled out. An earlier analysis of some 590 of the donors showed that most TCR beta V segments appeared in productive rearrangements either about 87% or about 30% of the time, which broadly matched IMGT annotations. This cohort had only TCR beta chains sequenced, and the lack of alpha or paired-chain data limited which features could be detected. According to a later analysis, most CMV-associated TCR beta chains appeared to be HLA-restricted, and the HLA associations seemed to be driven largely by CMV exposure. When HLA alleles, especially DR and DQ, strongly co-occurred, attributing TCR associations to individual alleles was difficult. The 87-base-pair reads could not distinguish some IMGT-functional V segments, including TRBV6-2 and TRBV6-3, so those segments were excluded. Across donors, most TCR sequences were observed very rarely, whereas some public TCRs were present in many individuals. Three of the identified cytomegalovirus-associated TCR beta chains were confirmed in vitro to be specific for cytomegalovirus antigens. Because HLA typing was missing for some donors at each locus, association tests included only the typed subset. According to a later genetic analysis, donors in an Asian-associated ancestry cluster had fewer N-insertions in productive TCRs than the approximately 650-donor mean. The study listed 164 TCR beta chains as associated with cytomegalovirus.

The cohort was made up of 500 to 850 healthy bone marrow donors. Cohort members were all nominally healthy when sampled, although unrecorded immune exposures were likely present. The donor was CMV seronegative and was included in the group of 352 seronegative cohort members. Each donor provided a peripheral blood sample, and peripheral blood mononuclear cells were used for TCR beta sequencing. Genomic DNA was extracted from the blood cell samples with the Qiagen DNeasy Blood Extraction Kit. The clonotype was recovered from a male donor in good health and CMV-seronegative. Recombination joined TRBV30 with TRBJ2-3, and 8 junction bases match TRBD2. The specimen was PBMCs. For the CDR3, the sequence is CAWSPGGSDRSYTDTQYF. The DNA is TGTGCCTGGAGTCCGGGGGGGAGTGATAGGTCTTACACAGATACGCAGTATTTT.